The present T cell receptor (beta chain) was sequenced within a study of identical twins. Each CDR3 protein is one row after TCRdb ran MiXCR on the 5' RACE reads. Of a few hundred thousand distinct CDR3 sequences in the sample, around a tenth were seen once. Points from the study as a whole: Models underpredicted monozygotic twin sharing of out-of-frame TCR alpha.

At least ten counts were recorded for this clonotype. What it recognizes is unknown. Germline CDR1 and CDR2: MNHNS and SASEGT. V lost 5 bases to trimming and J lost 6 bases; unmatched junction nucleotides: 6. There are 15 residues in the CDR3. These same data were also listed under a study on yellow fever vaccine responses in identical twins.

The TCR sequence derives from a woman aged 18-35 years in good health. The rearrangement uses TRBV6-1 and TRBJ2-2; 10 bases are a match to TRBD2. Sequenced input: PBMCs. The CDR3, as DNA: TGTGCCAGCAGTAAACTAGCGGGGTATTCCGGGGAGCTGTTTTTT. This translates into CASSKLAGYSGELFF.